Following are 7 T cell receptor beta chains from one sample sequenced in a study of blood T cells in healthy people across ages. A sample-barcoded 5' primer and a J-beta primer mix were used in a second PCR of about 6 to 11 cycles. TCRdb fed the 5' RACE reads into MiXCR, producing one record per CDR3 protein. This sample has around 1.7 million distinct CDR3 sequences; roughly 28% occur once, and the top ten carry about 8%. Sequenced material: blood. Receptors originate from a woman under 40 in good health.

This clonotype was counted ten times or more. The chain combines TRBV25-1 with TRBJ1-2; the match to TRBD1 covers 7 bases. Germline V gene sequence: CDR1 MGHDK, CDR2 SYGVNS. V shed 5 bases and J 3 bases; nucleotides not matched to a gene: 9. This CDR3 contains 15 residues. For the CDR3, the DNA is TGTGCCAGCAGTCGACGAGGGGGCGGTGACTATGGCTACACCTTC. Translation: CASSRRGGGDYGYTF.

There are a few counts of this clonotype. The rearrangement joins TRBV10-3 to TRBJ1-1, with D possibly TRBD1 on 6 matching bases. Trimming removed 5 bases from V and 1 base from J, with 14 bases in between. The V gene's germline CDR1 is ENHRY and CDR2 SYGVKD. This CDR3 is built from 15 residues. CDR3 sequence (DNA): TGTGCCATCAGTAGATCAGGGGCCCCGAACACTGAAGCTTTCTTT. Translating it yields CAISRSGAPNTEAFF.

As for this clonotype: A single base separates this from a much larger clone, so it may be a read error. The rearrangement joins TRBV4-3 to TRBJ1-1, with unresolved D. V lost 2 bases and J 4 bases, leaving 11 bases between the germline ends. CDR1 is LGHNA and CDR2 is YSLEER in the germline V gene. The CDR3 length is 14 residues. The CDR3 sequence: CASSQTTVSTEAFF. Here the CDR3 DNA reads TGCGCCAGCAGCCAAACAACAGTGAGCACTGAAGCTTTCTTT.

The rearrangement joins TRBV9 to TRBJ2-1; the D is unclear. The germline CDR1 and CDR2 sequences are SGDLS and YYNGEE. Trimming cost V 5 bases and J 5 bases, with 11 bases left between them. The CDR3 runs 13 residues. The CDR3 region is CASSDPTDNEQFF. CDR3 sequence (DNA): TGTGCCAGCAGTGACCCTACTGACAATGAGCAGTTCTTC. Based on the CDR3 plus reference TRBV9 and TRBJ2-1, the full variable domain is DSGVTQTPKHLITATGQRVTLRCSPRSGDLSVYWYQQSLDQGLQFLIQYYNGEERAKGNILERFSAQQFPDLHSELNLSSLELGDSALYFCASSDPTDNEQFFGPGTRLTVL.

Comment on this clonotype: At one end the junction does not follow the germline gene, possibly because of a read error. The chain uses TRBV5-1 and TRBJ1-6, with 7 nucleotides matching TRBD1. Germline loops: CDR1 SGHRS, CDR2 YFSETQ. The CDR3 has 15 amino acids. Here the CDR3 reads CASSSNAGGNSPPHF. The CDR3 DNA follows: TGCGCCAGCAGCTCTAACGCAGGGGGTAATTCACCCCCCCACTTT.

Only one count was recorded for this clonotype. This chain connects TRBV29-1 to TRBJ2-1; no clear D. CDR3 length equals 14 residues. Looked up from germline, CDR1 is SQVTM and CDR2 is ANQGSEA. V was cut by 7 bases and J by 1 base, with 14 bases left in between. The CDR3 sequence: CSDLNLNSYNEQFF. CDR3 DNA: TGCAGCGATTTGAATTTGAATTCCTACAATGAGCAGTTCTTC.

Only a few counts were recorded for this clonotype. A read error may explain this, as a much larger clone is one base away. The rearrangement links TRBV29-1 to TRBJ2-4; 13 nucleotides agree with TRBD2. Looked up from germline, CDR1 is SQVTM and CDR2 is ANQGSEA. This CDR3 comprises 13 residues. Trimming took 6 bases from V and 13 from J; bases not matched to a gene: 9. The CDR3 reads CSVGLAGWYEQYF. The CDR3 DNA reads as TGCAGCGTGGGACTAGCGGGATGGTATGAGCAGTACTTC.